This entry is about one T cell receptor (beta chain). The target of this receptor is not known. No qualities accompany the bases; no much larger clone lies one base away. Explained via the paper, the time point label denotes: 24 weeks on oral tofacitinib. Interpreted using the paper, the treatment or condition label stands for: oral pan-JAK inhibitor, 5-10 mg twice daily. Peripheral blood and lesional scalp punch biopsies were obtained from patients with alopecia areata. PBMCs were separated by density centrifugation and stained for CD3, CD4 and CD8, after which CD4+ and CD8+ T cells were sorted on a FACSAria. Taken from cysteine to phenylalanine, the CDR3 has 15 residues. Kept here is only the CDR3 DNA, which spans 45 bases and is read in frame from base 1. Unmatched junction bases come to 7, with V trimmed by 1 base and J by 4 bases. CDR1 MGHRA and CDR2 YSYEKL were looked up in the germline V gene.

These data belong to a study of CD8+ T cells in alopecia areata (dated by TCRdb to the late 2010s). Study-level background: Treated patients were enrolled in an open-label pilot trial of oral tofacitinib, 5 to 10 mg twice daily, for moderate-to-severe alopecia areata. Patients stayed on tofacitinib for 6 to 18 months and then had 6 months of follow-up off drug so that delayed response and recurrence could be assessed. In treated patients, disease severity was measured using the SALT score, which gives the percentage of scalp surface area affected. The study used high-throughput TCRbeta sequencing to examine T cell clonal expansion in alopecia areata, in both the C3H/HeJ mouse model and human patients. On the human side, TCRbeta sequencing was run on scalp tissue and on sorted CD4+ and CD8+ peripheral blood T cells from healthy controls and from alopecia areata patients with either patchy or totalis/universalis disease. Tofacitinib-treated patients had biopsies at baseline and at 4 and 24 weeks of treatment, with a later scalp biopsy in several patients. Clonality in the scalp was compared among normal scalp (n=4), patchy alopecia areata scalp (n=8), and alopecia totalis/universalis scalp (n=8). The RNA source kit depended on sample type: the PAXgene miRNA kit for fixed scalp, the miRNeasy kit for PBMCs, and the RNeasy kit for mouse skin. immunoSEQ multiplex PCR using 35 Vbeta forward primers and 13 Jbeta reverse primers was used to amplify TCRbeta CDR3 regions.

What the study reported, not specific to this receptor: During tofacitinib treatment, many expanded lesional clones remained in scalp and blood, and this persistence may partly explain relapse after treatment is stopped. Shared TCR sequences between patients were less evident than in mice, which may be partly attributable to HLA diversity in the patient population. Because the treated cohort was small and had only one nonresponder, larger studies are needed to examine links between baseline CD8+ expansion and response. Compared with normal scalp, lesional scalp, particularly in alopecia totalis/universalis, had higher clonality and more expanded CD8+ clones, which suggests antigenic drive. Scalp TCR repertoire analysis is complicated because resident alphabeta T cells in normal human skin are also sequenced, whereas mouse skin is dominated by gammadelta T cells. Scalp clonality and the number of expanded CD8+ clones among the top 100 scalp clones were significantly decreased by tofacitinib.

Libraries were made using the immunoSEQ multiplex PCR assay. For TCR sequencing, RNA was extracted from every sample and reverse transcribed into cDNA to serve as template. SuperScript III was used for first-strand cDNA synthesis, primed with a 2:1 mix of oligo-dT and random hexamers. A synthetic immune receptor repertoire was used to assess amplification bias, and residual bias was removed computationally. From the authors' description of their analysis: Raw reads were preprocessed to remove errors, and CDR3 was defined according to IMGT conventions as the region from the conserved cysteine to phenylalanine. To get clonality, Shannon entropy was normalized by log2 of the number of productive unique TCRs and the result was subtracted from 1. Whether scalp clones were CD4 or CD8 was inferred by matching scalp TCRbeta sequences against CD4 and CD8 repertoires sorted from blood. The immuneACCESS repertoire file appears here via TCRdb, limited to in-frame rearrangements. These files lack a portion of the clones; in checked studies, under half of the deficit traces to unresolved V genes, and the cause of the others is not known. V and J calls and clone size are given by that table; D and trimming were obtained from the DNA. For this sample the table gives around 110,000 clones, of which less than 90% were detected only once. The ten largest clones add up to around 25% of the sample.

Recombination connected TRBV4-1 to TRBJ2-7, and 7 junctional nucleotides match TRBD1. The sequencing here drew on CD8+ T cells sorted from blood, taken at week 24, from a patient treated with tofacitinib. This TCR derives from a human donor with alopecia areata. Here the CDR3 is given as CASSQVTGDAYEQYF. Here is the DNA: TGCGCCAGCAGCCAAGTAACAGGGGATGCTTACGAGCAGTACTTC.